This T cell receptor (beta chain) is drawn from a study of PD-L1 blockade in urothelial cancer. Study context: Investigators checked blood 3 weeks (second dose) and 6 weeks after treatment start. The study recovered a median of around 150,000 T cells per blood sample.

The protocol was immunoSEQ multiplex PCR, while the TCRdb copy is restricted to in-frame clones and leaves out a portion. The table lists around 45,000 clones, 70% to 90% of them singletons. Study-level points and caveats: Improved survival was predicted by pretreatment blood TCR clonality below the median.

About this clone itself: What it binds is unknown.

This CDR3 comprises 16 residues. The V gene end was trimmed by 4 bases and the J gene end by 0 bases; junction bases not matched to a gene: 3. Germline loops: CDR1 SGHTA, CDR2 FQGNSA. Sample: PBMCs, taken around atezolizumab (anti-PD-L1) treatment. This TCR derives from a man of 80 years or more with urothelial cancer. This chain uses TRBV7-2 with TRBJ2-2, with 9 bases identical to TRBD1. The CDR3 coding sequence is TGTGCCAGCAGCTCACGACAGGGGGCGAACACCGGGGAGCTGTTTTTT. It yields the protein CASSSRQGANTGELFF.